The TCR beta chain under discussion was sequenced for a study of metastatic and nonmetastatic thyroid tumors. Across the whole study: Malignant thyroid and benign thyroid patients provided blood and tumor or nodule tissue whose repertoires were compared. Study results and caveats: In both blood and tumor samples, TCR beta diversity was reported significantly higher for malignant than benign nodules.

Comment on this clone: The antigen is unknown.

As handled by the study authors: For papillary thyroid cancer, a distant-metastasis classifier was constructed from CDR3 differences observed across clinicopathological groups. Through MiXCR, TCRdb re-clonotyped the PCR reads. The V and J calls and clone size come from TCRdb's table, not from the authors' own analysis. The repertoire includes about 24,000 clones, roughly 24% of them detected once, and around 19% sits in the top ten. Between the trimmed V and J ends, which lost 1 base and 10 bases, there was a span of 10 bases. This CDR3 has 12 amino acids. The V gene's germline CDR1 is MGHRA and CDR2 YSYEKL. All patients were treatment-naive before thyroid surgery.

The chain combines TRBV4-1 with TRBJ1-1; maybe TRBD1 (5 bases). What was sequenced was blood. The clonotype originates from a male donor with papillary thyroid cancer or a benign thyroid nodule (not recorded which). Some clones in this sample may be carry-over from other donors' samples. CDR3 loop: CASSQVDQGAFF. Here the CDR3 DNA reads TGCGCCAGCAGCCAAGTCGACCAGGGAGCTTTCTTT.